The rows below give T cell receptor beta chains drawn from one sample of a study of tumor-infiltrating lymphocytes in primary liver carcinoma. TCRdb passed the multiplex PCR reads through MiXCR, listing each CDR3 protein once. The profile shows fewer than 85,000 distinct CDR3 sequences, roughly two thirds of them singletons. The sample taken for sequencing was tumor-adjacent normal liver tissue. The receptor source for this set is a man aged 35 to 55 with primary liver carcinoma and hepatitis B virus infection. CDR3s include the opening cysteine and the closing phenylalanine or tryptophan. The order of the fields is clone size, V gene, J gene, D gene, CDR3 DNA, CDR3 protein. A D gene is named only where the DNA matches it firmly. Clone sizes are given selectively: once, few, many, or a class where the clone is expanded.

abundance: NA; v_gene: TRBV11-2; j_gene: TRBJ2-1; d_gene: NA; CDR3nt: TGTGCCAGCAGGTTATACCAGCTAGTCAGTGAGCAGTTCTTC; CDR3aa: CASRLYQLVSEQFF
abundance: NA; v_gene: TRBV28; j_gene: TRBJ1-5; d_gene: NA; CDR3nt: TGTGCCAGCAATCCCCCAGGACTTAGCAATCAGCCCCAGCATTTT; CDR3aa: CASNPPGLSNQPQHF
abundance: NA; v_gene: TRBV6-5; j_gene: TRBJ2-5; d_gene: NA; CDR3nt: TGTACCAGCAGTATTGATGGGACCCAGTACTTC; CDR3aa: CTSSIDGTQYF
abundance: medium-sized; v_gene: TRBV28; j_gene: TRBJ2-7; d_gene: TRBD2; CDR3nt: TGTGCCAGCAGTTTCCTAGCGGGAGACTACGAGCAGTACTTC; CDR3aa: CASSFLAGDYEQYF
abundance: many; v_gene: TRBV2; j_gene: TRBJ2-2; d_gene: TRBD1; CDR3nt: TGTGCCAGCAGGCTGGACAGGGGAATCACCGGGGAGCTGTTTTTT; CDR3aa: CASRLDRGITGELFF
abundance: NA; v_gene: TRBV7-3; j_gene: TRBJ2-1; d_gene: NA; CDR3nt: TGTGCCAGCAGCATAGACTACAGCTCCTACAATGAGCAGTTCTTC; CDR3aa: CASSIDYSSYNEQFF
abundance: NA; v_gene: TRBV11-3; j_gene: TRBJ2-1; d_gene: NA; CDR3nt: TGTGCCAGCAGCACCGGGATTAGAAAGATTAATGAGCAGTTCTTC; CDR3aa: CASSTGIRKINEQFF
abundance: NA; v_gene: TRBV29-1; j_gene: TRBJ2-1; d_gene: NA; CDR3nt: TGCGACGTCACCACGCTTCGGCCCTGGTCCCGTCAAGAGCAGTTCTTC; CDR3aa: CDVTTLRPWSRQEQFF
abundance: few; v_gene: TRBV12-3/TRBV12-4; j_gene: TRBJ2-5; d_gene: TRBD2; CDR3nt: TGTGCCAGCAGTCTTAGCGGGACGGAGACCCAGTACTTC; CDR3aa: CASSLSGTETQYF
abundance: once; v_gene: TRBV6-4; j_gene: TRBJ2-4; d_gene: TRBD1; CDR3nt: TGTGCCAGCAGAAACCTACCCGGGACAGACACCACCTCAGTCAAAAACATTCAGTACTTC; CDR3aa: CASRNLPGTDTTSVKNIQYF
abundance: many; v_gene: TRBV28; j_gene: TRBJ2-3; d_gene: TRBD2; CDR3nt: TGTGCCAGCAGTTTAGCCGGGAGGGCCGGAGATACGCAGTATTTT; CDR3aa: CASSLAGRAGDTQYF
abundance: NA; v_gene: TRBV11-1; j_gene: TRBJ2-2; d_gene: NA; CDR3nt: TGTGCCAGCAGCCGCACACCGAACACCGGGGAGCCGTTTTTT; CDR3aa: CASSRTPNTGEPFF
abundance: NA; v_gene: TRBV11-2; j_gene: TRBJ2-7; d_gene: TRBD1; CDR3nt: TGTGCCAGCAGCTTAGATTACAGACAGGGGACCTACGAGCAGTACTTC; CDR3aa: CASSLDYRQGTYEQYF
abundance: NA; v_gene: TRBV29-1; j_gene: TRBJ2-1; d_gene: NA; CDR3nt: TGCAGCGCACGTCCAGGGTGGAATGAGCAGTTCTTC; CDR3aa: CSARPGWNEQFF
abundance: many; v_gene: TRBV19; j_gene: TRBJ2-3; d_gene: NA; CDR3nt: TGTGCCAGTAGTATGACCGGGGATACGCAGTATTTT; CDR3aa: CASSMTGDTQYF
abundance: NA; v_gene: TRBV6-1; j_gene: TRBJ2-7; d_gene: TRBD2; CDR3nt: TGTGTCAGCAATCAGGCGGGAGTTGGGCACGAACAGTACTTC; CDR3aa: CVSNQAGVGHEQYF